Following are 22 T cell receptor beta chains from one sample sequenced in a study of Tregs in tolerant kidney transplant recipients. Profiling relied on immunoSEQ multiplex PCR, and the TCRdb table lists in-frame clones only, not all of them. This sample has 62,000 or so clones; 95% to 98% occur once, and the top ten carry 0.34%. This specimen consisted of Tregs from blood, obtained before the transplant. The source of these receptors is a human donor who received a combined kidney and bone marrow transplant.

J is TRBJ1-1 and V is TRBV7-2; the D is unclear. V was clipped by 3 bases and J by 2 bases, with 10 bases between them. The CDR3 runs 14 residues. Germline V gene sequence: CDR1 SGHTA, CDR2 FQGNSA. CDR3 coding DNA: TGTGCCAGCAGCTTTGTCTCAGTTAACACTGAAGCTTTCTTT. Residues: CASSFVSVNTEAFF.

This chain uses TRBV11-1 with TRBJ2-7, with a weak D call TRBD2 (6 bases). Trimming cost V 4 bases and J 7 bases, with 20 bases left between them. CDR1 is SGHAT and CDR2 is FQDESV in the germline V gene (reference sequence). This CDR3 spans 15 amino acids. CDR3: CASSSRTGDEREQYF. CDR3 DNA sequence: TGTGCCAGCAGCTCCCGGACGGGGGACGAACGGGAGCAGTACTTC. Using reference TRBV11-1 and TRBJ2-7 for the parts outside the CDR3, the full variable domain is EAEVAQSPRYKITEKSQAVAFWCDPISGHATLYWYRQILGQGPELLVQFQDESVVDDSQLPKDRFSAERLKGVDSTLKIQPAELGDSAMYLCASSSRTGDEREQYFGPGTRLTVT.

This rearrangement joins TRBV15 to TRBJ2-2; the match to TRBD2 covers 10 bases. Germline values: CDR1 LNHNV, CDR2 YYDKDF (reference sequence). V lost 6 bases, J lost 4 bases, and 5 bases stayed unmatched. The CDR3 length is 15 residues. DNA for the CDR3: TGTGCCACCAGTCAACGACTAGCGGGCACCGGGGAGCTGTTTTTT. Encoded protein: CATSQRLAGTGELFF.

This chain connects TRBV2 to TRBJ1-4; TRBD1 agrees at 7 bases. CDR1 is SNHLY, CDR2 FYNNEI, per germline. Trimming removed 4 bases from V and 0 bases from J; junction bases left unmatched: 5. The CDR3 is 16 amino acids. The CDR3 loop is CASSGGQGATNEKLFF. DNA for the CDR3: TGTGCCAGCAGTGGAGGTCAGGGGGCAACTAATGAAAAACTGTTTTTT.

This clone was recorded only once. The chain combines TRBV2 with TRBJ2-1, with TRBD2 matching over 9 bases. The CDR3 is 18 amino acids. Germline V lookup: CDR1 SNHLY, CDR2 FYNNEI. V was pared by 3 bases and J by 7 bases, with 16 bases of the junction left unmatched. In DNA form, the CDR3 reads TGTGCCAGCAGTGACAAATTTGGGGCGGGAGGGCCACGGAATGAGCAGTTCTTC. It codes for CASSDKFGAGGPRNEQFF. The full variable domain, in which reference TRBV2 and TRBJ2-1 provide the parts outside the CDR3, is EPEVTQTPSHQVTQMGQEVILRCVPISNHLYFYWYRQILGQKVEFLVSFYNNEISEKSEIFDDQFSVERPDGSNFTLKIRSTKLEDSAMYFCASSDKFGAGGPRNEQFFGPGTRLTVL.

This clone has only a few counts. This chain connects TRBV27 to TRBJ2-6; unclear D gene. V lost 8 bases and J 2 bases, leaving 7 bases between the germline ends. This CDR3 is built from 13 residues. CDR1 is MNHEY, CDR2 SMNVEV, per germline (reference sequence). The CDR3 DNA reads TGTGCCAGCGCTAGGACTGGGGCCAACGTCCTGACTTTC. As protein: CASARTGANVLTF. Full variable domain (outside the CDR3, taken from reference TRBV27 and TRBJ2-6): EAQVTQNPRYLITVTGKKLTVTCSQNMNHEYMSWYRQDPGLGLRQIYYSMNVEVTDKGDVPEGYKVSRKEKRNFPLILESPSPNQTSLYFCASARTGANVLTFGAGSRLTVL.

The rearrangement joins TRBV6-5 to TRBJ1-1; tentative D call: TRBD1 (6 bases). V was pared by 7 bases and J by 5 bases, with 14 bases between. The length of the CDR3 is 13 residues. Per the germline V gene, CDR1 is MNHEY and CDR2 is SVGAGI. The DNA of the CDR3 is TGTGCCAGCAAGGGGGTGGTGAGGACTGAAGCTTTCTTT. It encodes CASKGVVRTEAFF.

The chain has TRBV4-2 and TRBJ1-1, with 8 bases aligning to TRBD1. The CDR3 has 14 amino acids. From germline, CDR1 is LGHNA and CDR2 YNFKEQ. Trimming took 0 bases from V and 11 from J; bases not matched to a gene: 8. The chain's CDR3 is CASSQDGRQGSAFF. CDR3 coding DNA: TGTGCCAGCAGCCAAGATGGGAGACAGGGGTCGGCTTTCTTT.

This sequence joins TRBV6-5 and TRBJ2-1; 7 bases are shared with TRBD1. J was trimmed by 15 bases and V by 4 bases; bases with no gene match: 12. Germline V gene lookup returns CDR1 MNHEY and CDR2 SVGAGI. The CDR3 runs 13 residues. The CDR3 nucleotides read TGTGCCAGCAGTTCCCGACAGGGCCTAAGGGTGTTCTTC. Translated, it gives CASSSRQGLRVFF.

The CDR3: CASSLGHGYTF. The CDR3 nucleotides read TGCGCCAGCAGCTTGGGGCATGGCTACACCTTC. The V call is TRBV5-1, the J call TRBJ1-2; D uncertain. Germline V gene sequence: CDR1 SGHRS, CDR2 YFSETQ. The ends were cut back, 0 bases at V and 6 bases at J, with 3 bases in the middle. The CDR3 has 11 amino acids.

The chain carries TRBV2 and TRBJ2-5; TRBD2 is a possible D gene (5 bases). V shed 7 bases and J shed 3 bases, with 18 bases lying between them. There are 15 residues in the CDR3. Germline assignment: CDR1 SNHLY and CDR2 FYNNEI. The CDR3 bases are TGTGCCAGCAAAAGCCGCCCGATACTAGAAGAGACCCAGTACTTC. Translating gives CASKSRPILEETQYF.

The DNA of the CDR3 is TGTGCCAGCGGGGGCCAGCCCCAGCATTTT. Its translation: CASGGQPQHF. The chain links TRBV28 to TRBJ1-5, with D maybe TRBD1 (6 bases). The CDR3 is 10 amino acids. V was cut by 8 bases and J by 7 bases, with 6 bases left in between. Germline CDR1 MDHEN, CDR2 SYDVKM. Full variable domain (remainder filled in from reference TRBV28 and TRBJ1-5): DVKVTQSSRYLVKRTGEKVFLECVQDMDHENMFWYRQDPGLGLRLIYFSYDVKMKEKGDIPEGYSVSREKKERFSLILESASTNQTSMYLCASGGQPQHFGDGTRLSIL.

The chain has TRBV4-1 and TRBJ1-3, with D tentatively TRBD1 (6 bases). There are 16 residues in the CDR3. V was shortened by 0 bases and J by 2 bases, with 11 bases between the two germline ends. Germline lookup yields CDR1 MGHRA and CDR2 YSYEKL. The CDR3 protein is CASSQDAGAAGNTIYF. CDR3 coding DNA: TGCGCCAGCAGCCAAGATGCGGGGGCTGCTGGAAACACCATATATTTT.

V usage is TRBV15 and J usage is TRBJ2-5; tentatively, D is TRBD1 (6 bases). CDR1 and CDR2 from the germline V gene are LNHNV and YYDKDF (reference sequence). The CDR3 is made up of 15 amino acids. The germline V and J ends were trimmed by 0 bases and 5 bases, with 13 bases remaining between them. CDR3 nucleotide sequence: TGTGCCACCAGCAGAGAAAACAGGGCCCGGGAGACCCAGTACTTC. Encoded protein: CATSRENRARETQYF. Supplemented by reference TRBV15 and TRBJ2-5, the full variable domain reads DAMVIQNPRYQVTQFGKPVTLSCSQTLNHNVMYWYQQKSSQAPKLLFHYYDKDFNNEADTPDNFQSRRPNTSFCFLDIRSPGLGDTAMYLCATSRENRARETQYFGPGTRLLVL.

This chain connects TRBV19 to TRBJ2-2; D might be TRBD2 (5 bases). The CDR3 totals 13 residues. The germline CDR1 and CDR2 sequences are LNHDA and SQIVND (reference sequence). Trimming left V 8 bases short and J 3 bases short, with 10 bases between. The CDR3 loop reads CASSSRDTGELFF. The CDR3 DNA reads TGTGCCAGTTCTAGCAGAGACACCGGGGAGCTGTTTTTT.

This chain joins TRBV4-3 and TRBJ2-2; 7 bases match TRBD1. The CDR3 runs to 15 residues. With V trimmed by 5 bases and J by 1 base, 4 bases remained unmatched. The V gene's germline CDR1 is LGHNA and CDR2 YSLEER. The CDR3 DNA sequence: TGCGCCAGCAGCGGGGGACAGCGGAACACCGGGGAGCTGTTTTTT. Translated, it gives CASSGGQRNTGELFF.

CDR3 nucleotide sequence: TGTGCCAGCAGCTTAAGAGGATTTCAGCCCCAGCATTTT. This gives the protein CASSLRGFQPQHF. The rearrangement joins TRBV7-2 to TRBJ1-5; the D is unclear. Germline lookup yields CDR1 SGHTA and CDR2 FQGNSA. The CDR3 is 13 residues long. Trimming removed 2 bases at V and 6 bases at J, with 8 bases between. Supplemented by reference TRBV7-2 and TRBJ1-5, the full variable domain reads GAGVSQSPSNKVTEKGKDVELRCDPISGHTALYWYRQSLGQGLEFLIYFQGNSAPDKSGLPSDRFSAERTGGSVSTLTIQRTQQEDSAVYLCASSLRGFQPQHFGDGTRLSIL.

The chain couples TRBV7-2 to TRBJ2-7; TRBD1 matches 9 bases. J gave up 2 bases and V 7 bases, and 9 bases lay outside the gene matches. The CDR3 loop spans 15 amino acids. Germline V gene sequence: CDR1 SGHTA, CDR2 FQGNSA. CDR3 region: CASNLGGTGPYEQYF. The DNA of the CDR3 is TGTGCCAGCAACCTCGGTGGGACAGGGCCCTACGAGCAGTACTTC.

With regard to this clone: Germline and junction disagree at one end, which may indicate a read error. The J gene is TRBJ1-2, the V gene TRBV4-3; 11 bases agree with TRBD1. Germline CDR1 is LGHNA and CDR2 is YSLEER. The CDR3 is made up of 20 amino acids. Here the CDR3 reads CASSQVDIWTGGLPQGHPIF. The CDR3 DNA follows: TGCGCCAGCAGCCAAGTCGATATTTGGACAGGGGGCCTTCCTCAGGGCCACCCAATCTTC.

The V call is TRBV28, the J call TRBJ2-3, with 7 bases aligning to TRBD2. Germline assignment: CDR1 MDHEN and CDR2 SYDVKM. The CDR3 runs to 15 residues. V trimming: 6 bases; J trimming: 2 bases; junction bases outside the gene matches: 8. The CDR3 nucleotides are TGTGCCAGCAGCCCGTCAAGCGGGGTCACAGATACGCAGTATTTT. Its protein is CASSPSSGVTDTQYF.

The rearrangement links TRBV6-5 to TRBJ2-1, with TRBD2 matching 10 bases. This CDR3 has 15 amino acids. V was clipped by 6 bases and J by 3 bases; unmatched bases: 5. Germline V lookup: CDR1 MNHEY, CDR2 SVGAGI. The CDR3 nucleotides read TGTGCCAGCAGAAGCGGGGGGGCGGGCTACAATGAGCAGTTCTTC. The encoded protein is CASRSGGAGYNEQFF.

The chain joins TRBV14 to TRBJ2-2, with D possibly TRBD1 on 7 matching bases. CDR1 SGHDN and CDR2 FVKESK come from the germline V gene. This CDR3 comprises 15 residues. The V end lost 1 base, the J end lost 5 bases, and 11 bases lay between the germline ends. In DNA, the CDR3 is TGTGCCAGCAGCCAAGTCAGGGGGGTGACCGGGGAGCTGTTTTTT. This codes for CASSQVRGVTGELFF.